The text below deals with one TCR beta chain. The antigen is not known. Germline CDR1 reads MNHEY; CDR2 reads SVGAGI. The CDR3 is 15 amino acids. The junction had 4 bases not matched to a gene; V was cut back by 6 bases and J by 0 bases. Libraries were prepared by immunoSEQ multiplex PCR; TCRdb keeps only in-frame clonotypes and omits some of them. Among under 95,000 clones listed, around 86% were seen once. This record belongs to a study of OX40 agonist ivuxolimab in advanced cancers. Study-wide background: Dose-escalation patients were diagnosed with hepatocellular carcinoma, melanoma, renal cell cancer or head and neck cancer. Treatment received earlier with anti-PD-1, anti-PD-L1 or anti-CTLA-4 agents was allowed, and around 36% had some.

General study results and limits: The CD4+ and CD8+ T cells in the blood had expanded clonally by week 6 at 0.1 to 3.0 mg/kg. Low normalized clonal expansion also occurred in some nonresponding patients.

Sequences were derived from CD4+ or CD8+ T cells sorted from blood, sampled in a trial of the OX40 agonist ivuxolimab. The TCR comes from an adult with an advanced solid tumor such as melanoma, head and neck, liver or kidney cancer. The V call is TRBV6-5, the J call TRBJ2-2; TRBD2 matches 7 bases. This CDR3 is CASRIGLANTGELFF. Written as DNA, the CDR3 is TGTGCCAGCAGGATTGGACTAGCGAACACCGGGGAGCTGTTTTTT.